Sequencing of this T cell receptor (beta chain) was carried out in a study of blood T cells in healthy people across ages (dated by TCRdb to about 2015). For the wider study: Template switching captured roughly one uniquely barcoded TCR beta cDNA molecule per two T cells in model experiments. Two additional independent replicas of 1 million unique cDNA reads from the same blood draw were analyzed for two donors (one aged 18 to 30 and one aged 80 or older). Donors of different ages were randomly distributed across sequencing lanes to avoid experimental bias. The donors were split into four age groups: young (average approximately 16 years), middle-aged (roughly 42), aged (more than 60) and long-lived (over 75). Using deep sequencing normalized with unique cDNA molecular identifiers, the study measured how TCR beta repertoire diversity changes with age. The study at large found these results: Because donor CMV infection status was unknown, age-related changes in expanded clonotypes were potentially confounded. Observed TCR beta diversity per million T cells fell roughly linearly with age, and a significant reduction was already apparent by age roughly 40. The percentage of naive T cells measured by flow cytometry correlated strongly with observed TCR beta diversity. Compared with the aged group, the long-lived group had more naive CD4+ T cells, fewer expanded clones and increased TCR diversity, a pattern suggesting age selection. Because profiling used bulk unsorted PBMCs, naive and antigen-experienced compartments could not be compared conclusively. Total diversity estimates from one million sequenced T cells were considered lower bounds and underestimates.

About this clonotype: The antigen this receptor binds is unknown. Base qualities are missing; no much larger clone stands one base away.

Library preparation used 5' RACE. Sequenced using an Illumina HiSeq 2500. A second roughly 7 to 11 cycle PCR used a sample-barcoded 5' primer and a J-beta primer mix. Each TCR beta cDNA molecule received a unique molecular identifier from a template-switch 5' adaptor carrying 12 random nucleotides. At least 2.5 million CDR3-containing paired-end reads were obtained from each sample. First-strand cDNA synthesis was performed from all RNA using the Mint cDNA synthesis kit, with priming by a TRBC-specific oligonucleotide. Following uracil-DNA glycosylase treatment, a first 18-cycle PCR with universal primers M1SS and BC2_uni_R was performed on all cDNA. The original methods were these. Each sample was normalized by randomly selecting 1 million high-quality reads, each carrying a distinct molecular identifier. Instead of being binned into consensus sequences, reads with shared molecular identifiers were discarded. CDR3 identification, clonotype clustering and error correction used MiTCR with a Q25 quality threshold and the strictest error-elimination algorithm. A nonparametric unseen species model with Euler transformation was used to estimate a lower bound on total TCR beta diversity. In TCRdb, the public reads were trimmed at Q25 with fastp and aligned with MiXCR, with productive beta chains retained. CDR3 protein sequences are deduplicated, and each keeps its most common genes and DNA. It is TCRdb's table, rather than the study itself, that gives the V and J calls and clone size. The sample contains more than 1.4 million distinct CDR3 sequences, 42% of them found a single time. The ten largest clonotypes hold roughly 7.9% of the sample.

Donors were around 37 systemically healthy Caucasian individuals from Russia aged roughly 6 to 90 years. Each donor gave about 10 milliliters of peripheral blood, drawn into EDTA-treated Vacutainer tubes. PBMCs were isolated by Ficoll-Paque density-gradient centrifugation, with at least 7 million obtained per sample. Total RNA was extracted from PBMCs with Trizol reagent, with at least 5.5 micrograms obtained per sample. For every donor, an aliquot of PBMCs went through flow cytometry to measure the percentages of naive CD45RAhigh/CD27high T cells. The germline ends are 21 bases apart after V is trimmed by 6 bases and J by 7 bases. The CDR3 measures 15 amino acids from cysteine to phenylalanine. Solely the CDR3 DNA is kept, with 45 bases framed from the first base. CDR1 KGHDR and CDR2 SFDVKD are derived from the germline V gene.

The sequenced material came from blood. The sequence joins TRBV24-1 to TRBJ2-7; the D assignment is uncertain and may be TRBD1 or TRBD2, with 6 bases supporting each. This sequence was found in a woman between 18 and 30 years old in good health. Here is the DNA: TGTGCCACCAGTCCGCGGGACAACCTATACAATGAGCAGTACTTC. Translated, this gives CATSPRDNLYNEQYF.